The rows below give T cell receptor beta chains drawn from one sample of a study of T cell repertoires in cytomegalovirus infection. TCRdb passed the reads through MiXCR, listing each CDR3 protein once. The sample shows a few hundred thousand distinct CDR3 sequences, roughly 15% of them seen only once. Sequencing input: PBMCs. These receptors all come from a human donor in good health (CMV status not recorded). Some clones in this sample may be carry-over from other donors' samples. CDR3s include the opening cysteine and the closing phenylalanine or tryptophan. Expanded clones are given a class, and other clones once, few, many or no size at all.

V gene	clone size	CDR3 protein
TRBV7-2	many	CASTDGGRGRWNGYTF
TRBV25-1	.	CASSRRQGRGYTF
TRBV28	.	CASSLFFGDRVGRKETQYF
TRBV18	few	CASSPAGGASSDLNTEAFF
TRBV7-9	.	CASSLSAQETQYF
TRBV7-2	few	CASSLVPGGSTDTQYF
TRBV12-3/TRBV12-4	many	CASSLGQGGIPITDTQYF
TRBV7-3	many	CASSLGSGSGYEQYF
TRBV28	many	CASSLPGQRYNEQFF
TRBV28	.	CASRGTYLFF
TRBV4-2	many	CASSQEGASGGAWEQYF
TRBV7-9	.	CASNWGTSTDTQYF
TRBV6-1	many	CASSPSGSSYNEQFF
TRBV4-3	many	CASSLDSRNNEKLFF
TRBV6-5	.	CASSYGTDLYNSPLHF
TRBV7-2	many	CASREMMAVSPLHF
TRBV2	few	CATTGTGEQYF
TRBV4-1	.	CASSQLLRGSRETQYF
TRBV6-1	many	CASRASGERIHNEKLFF
TRBV10-3	few	CAIKGVQETQYF
TRBV7-2	many	CASSLQQGGAEAFF
TRBV4-1	few	CASSQDRSSGGHTYEQYF
TRBV6-5	.	CASSYNSWEKLFF
TRBV6-5	few	CASSYSRTRSVTDTQYF
TRBV19	.	CASRKGGQDSNQPQHF
TRBV7-6	.	CASSTTSGGVTGELFF
TRBV7-6	many	CASSPWPGNSGGNTGELFF
TRBV5-1	few	CASTLQGVAYNEQFF
TRBV28	many	CASSPQGSGYTF
TRBV19	few	CASEPPPFGTTDLRAQHF
TRBV20-1	few	CSAAGMNTEAFF
TRBV19	many	CASTQGQARNQPQHF
TRBV6-5	few	CASSYSDRENYGYTF
TRBV5-6	.	CASSSDPGAIYGYTF
TRBV24-1	few	CATSEPGTGDTQYF
TRBV4-1	few	CASSRANRNTEAFF